The rows below give T cell receptor beta chains drawn from one sample of a study of neoadjuvant anti-PD-1 for oral cavity cancer. Some clones are missing from TCRdb's copy, which holds only in-frame ones; the method was immunoSEQ multiplex PCR. The data hold 55,000 to 80,000 clones, with approximately 87% observed a single time. The sequenced sample was PBMCs, obtained after nivolumab (anti-PD-1) treatment. Source of these receptors: a person between 40 and 80 years old with oral cavity squamous cell carcinoma. The CDR3 runs from the conserved cysteine through the conserved F or W. D genes are given only for firm matches. Size values are once, few and many counts, or a class for expanded clones, and some rows have none.

TRBV18,14,TRBJ2-5,TRBD2,NA,CASSPRGGPETQYF,TGTGCCAGCTCACCGCGGGGGGGCCCTGAGACCCAGTACTTC
TRBV5-1,14,TRBJ2-5,NA,NA,CASSHIYREETQYF,TGCGCCAGCAGTCATATCTACAGGGAAGAGACCCAGTACTTC
TRBV27,12,TRBJ1-5,NA,NA,CASGGTRQPQHF,TGTGCCAGCGGCGGGACGCGGCAGCCCCAGCATTTT
TRBV9,13,TRBJ2-7,NA,few,CASSVSQQGKQYF,TGTGCCAGCAGCGTTTCCCAACAGGGCAAGCAGTACTTC
TRBV7-3,16,TRBJ2-3,TRBD2,NA,CASSIGLAGVADTQYF,TGTGCCAGCAGCATCGGACTAGCGGGAGTGGCAGATACGCAGTATTTT
TRBV2,16,TRBJ2-7,NA,NA,CASSDPLRPIPVEQYF,TGTGCCAGCAGTGACCCACTTCGACCTATCCCCGTGGAGCAGTACTTC
TRBV6-4,15,TRBJ2-2,NA,few,CASSDLEGNTGELFF,TGTGCCAGCAGTGACTTGGAAGGAAACACCGGGGAGCTGTTTTTT
TRBV5-1,16,TRBJ2-5,TRBD2,NA,CASSPGLAGGRETQYF,TGCGCCAGCAGCCCCGGACTAGCGGGAGGGCGGGAGACCCAGTACTTC
TRBV7-9,13,TRBJ1-4,NA,NA,CASSLGRGEKLFF,TGTGCCAGCAGCCTCGGACGGGGCGAAAAACTGTTTTTT
TRBV30,13,TRBJ1-4,TRBD1,NA,CAWQTGAGEKLFF,TGTGCCTGGCAAACAGGGGCAGGGGAAAAACTGTTTTTT
TRBV9,16,TRBJ2-2,NA,NA,CASSGGFGFNTGELFF,TGTGCCAGCAGCGGTGGGTTCGGATTTAACACCGGGGAGCTGTTTTTT
TRBV6-5,10,TRBJ1-1,NA,many,CASRGTEAFF,TGTGCCAGCAGGGGAACTGAAGCTTTCTTT
TRBV11-2,13,TRBJ2-1,NA,NA,CASSFSADNEQFF,TGTGCCAGCAGCTTTTCCGCGGACAATGAGCAGTTCTTC
TRBV30,13,TRBJ1-5,TRBD1,once,CACDRDSNQPQHF,TGTGCCTGTGACAGGGATAGTAATCAGCCCCAGCATTTT
TRBV5-1,13,TRBJ2-7,NA,NA,CASSSGGSYEQYF,TGCGCCAGCAGCAGTGGGGGCTCCTACGAGCAGTACTTC